These T cell receptor beta chains were read from a single sample in a study of T-cell reconstitution after alpha-beta-depleted transplantation in children. From the PCR reads, TCRdb called clonotypes with MiXCR, one entry per CDR3 protein. The profile shows about 980,000 distinct CDR3 sequences, about 26% of them singletons. The source was PBMCs, mostly from graft donor cells, collected 360 days after TCRalphabeta/CD19-depleted stem cell transplant. The receptors stem from a boy younger than two who had a stem cell transplant for SCID, so the T cells may come from the graft donor. Each CDR3 is given with its conserved first and last residue. The D gene is left open where the match is weak. Size is omitted from some rows. Given values are once, few, many or a class for expanded clones.

V gene	clone size	D gene	J gene	CDR3 DNA	CDR3 protein
TRBV4-3	-	-	TRBJ2-2	TGCGCCAGCAGCCTAGCTAGCCGGGCCCTCGAAACCGGGGAGCTGTTTTTT	CASSLASRALETGELFF
TRBV4-2	-	-	TRBJ2-3	TGTGCCAGCAGCCAAAGCCCACAGGGCACAGATACGCAGTATTTT	CASSQSPQGTDTQYF
TRBV29-1	few	-	TRBJ2-3	TGCAGCGTTGAGCGTTGGGGAACAGATACGCAGTATTTT	CSVERWGTDTQYF
TRBV12-3/TRBV12-4	-	-	TRBJ2-1	TGTGCCAGCAGCCGAGGTGGGGTGTCCTACAATGAGCAGTTCTTC	CASSRGGVSYNEQFF
TRBV28	few	-	TRBJ1-2	TGTGCCAGCAGTGGGGGGGCCTATGGCTACACCTTC	CASSGGAYGYTF
TRBV15	-	-	TRBJ2-3	TGTGCCACCAAGGGACCAGGAAGCACAGATACGCAGTATTTT	CATKGPGSTDTQYF
TRBV24-1	few	-	TRBJ1-2	TGTGCCACCAGTGACCGGACAGTCCCCTATGGCTACACCTTC	CATSDRTVPYGYTF
TRBV10-3	-	-	TRBJ2-3	TGTGCCATCAGTGACAGCGCTGAGCAGTATTTT	CAISDSAEQYF
TRBV7-2	-	-	TRBJ2-2	TGTGCCAGCAGCTTAGTGGGACCCGCGAACACCGGGGAGCTGTTTTTT	CASSLVGPANTGELFF
TRBV12-3/TRBV12-4	few	TRBD2	TRBJ2-2	TGTGCCAGCACCCGGACTAGCGGGGGGCCCACGAACACCGGGGAGCTGTTTTTT	CASTRTSGGPTNTGELFF
TRBV3-1	-	-	TRBJ2-7	TGTGCCAGCAGCCAAGAGGGGAGAGGAACATACGAGCAGTACTTC	CASSQEGRGTYEQYF
TRBV20-1	-	-	TRBJ2-2	TGCAGTGCTAGTTCTACAGGGATGGTGGCCGGGGAGCTGTTTTTT	CSASSTGMVAGELFF
TRBV6-5	few	-	TRBJ2-7	TGTGCCAGCAGTTTCGGAGTAACCCTTTACGAGCAGTACTTC	CASSFGVTLYEQYF
TRBV11-2	-	TRBD2	TRBJ2-1	TGTGCCAGCAGCACAAGAATGGGGAGGGCTGACAAGTTCTTC	CASSTRMGRADKFF